The 32 T cell receptor beta chains below were found in one sample sequenced in a study of patients and donors after allogeneic stem cell transplantation. One entry per CDR3 protein results from TCRdb running MiXCR on the RT-PCR reads. In the table there are about a million distinct CDR3 sequences, 18% of which are singletons. Input material: blood, either unsorted or a sorted T cell fraction (not recorded which). These receptor sequences come from a human donor who was either an allogeneic HSCT recipient or a stem cell or donor lymphocyte infusion donor (not recorded which). It is not recorded whose cells these are; they may come from a transplant donor.

This clonotype has ten or more counts. This chain links TRBV9 with TRBJ2-5; either TRBD1 or TRBD2 may fit D (5 bases each). Trimming shortened V by 1 base and J by 4 bases, and 14 bases separated the two germline ends. CDR3 size: 15 residues. Germline V gene data show CDR1 as SGDLS and CDR2 as YYNGEE. The CDR3: CASSVPRGLGETQYF. As DNA, the CDR3 is TGTGCCAGCAGCGTACCGAGGGGATTAGGAGAGACCCAGTACTTC.

V gene TRBV4-1 combines with J gene TRBJ1-2; D is uncertain. The ends were cut back, 3 bases at V and 4 bases at J, with 15 bases in the middle. Germline loops: CDR1 MGHRA, CDR2 YSYEKL. This CDR3 comprises 15 residues. The CDR3 region is CASSQPGEPPYGYTF. CDR3 DNA sequence: TGCGCCAGCAGCCAGCCCGGGGAACCTCCCTATGGCTACACCTTC.

The gene calls are TRBV14 and TRBJ2-3; D not certain. In germline, CDR1 is SGHDN, CDR2 FVKESK. V lost 0 bases and J lost 3, with 19 bases in between. The CDR3 spans 18 residues. The CDR3 DNA sequence: TGTGCCAGCAGCCAAGAGTATTGGAGCAGTGAATTTACAGATACGCAGTATTTT. This sequence encodes CASSQEYWSSEFTDTQYF.

The V and J genes are TRBV11-2 and TRBJ1-4; D may be TRBD1 (6 bases). Trimming removed 4 bases at V and 6 bases at J, with 15 bases between. The CDR3 loop spans 15 amino acids. Germline V gives CDR1 SGHAT, CDR2 FQNNGV. The CDR3 here is CASSSYRAGDEKLFF. Here the CDR3 DNA reads TGTGCCAGCAGCTCCTACAGGGCAGGTGATGAAAAACTGTTTTTT.

In this sample, this clonotype turned up a few times. V and J are TRBV4-2 and TRBJ2-2; 11 nucleotides align to TRBD2. Per germline, CDR1 LGHNA and CDR2 YNFKEQ. Trimming at V came to 4 bases and at J to 5 bases, leaving 9 bases not matched to a gene. There are 17 residues in the CDR3. The CDR3 bases are TGTGCCAGCAGCCTCGACGGGACTAGCGGAAATACCGGGGAGCTGTTTTTT. Protein sequence: CASSLDGTSGNTGELFF.

In this sample, this clonotype turned up a few times. The chain uses TRBV7-2 and TRBJ2-1; weak D call: TRBD2 (6 bases). CDR1 is SGHTA and CDR2 is FQGNSA in the germline V gene. This CDR3 is 15 amino acids long. The V end lost 2 bases, the J end lost 3 bases, and 11 bases lay between the germline ends. CDR3 residues: CASSLRLEIYNEQFF. For the CDR3, the DNA is TGTGCCAGCAGCTTAAGACTAGAAATCTACAATGAGCAGTTCTTC.

This chain links TRBV6-1 with TRBJ2-1, with D perhaps TRBD1 or TRBD2 (5 bases each). The ends were cut back, 6 bases at V and 0 bases at J, with 12 bases in the middle. The CDR3 is 15 amino acids. Germline CDR1 MNHNS, CDR2 SASEGT. The CDR3 here is CASRTREISYNEQFF. DNA for the CDR3: TGTGCCAGCAGAACCAGGGAGATCTCCTACAATGAGCAGTTCTTC.

This clonotype was observed many times. This chain links TRBV15 with TRBJ1-4; D is unclear. Germline V gene lookup returns CDR1 LNHNV and CDR2 YYDKDF (reference sequence). V lost 1 base and J lost 5, with 5 bases in between. The CDR3 loop spans 13 amino acids. CDR3 nucleotide sequence: TGTGCCACCAGCAGAGTAACAAATGAAAAACTGTTTTTT. It is translated as CATSRVTNEKLFF.

This clonotype was recorded a few times. This chain connects TRBV10-3 to TRBJ2-7; D is ambiguous. Germline loops: CDR1 ENHRY, CDR2 SYGVKD. The CDR3 is 12 residues long. The germline V and J ends were trimmed by 6 bases and 4 bases, with 10 bases remaining between them. In DNA form, the CDR3 reads TGTGCCATCAGCCCCCGAGAGTACGAGCAGTACTTC. Protein: CAISPREYEQYF.

This sequence joins TRBV4-1 and TRBJ2-3; D possibly corresponds to TRBD2 (6 bases). Germline CDR1 and CDR2: MGHRA and YSYEKL. V was clipped by 4 bases and J by 0 bases, with 14 bases between them. The CDR3 length is 16 residues. CDR3 protein: CASSLLWGTSTDTQYF. The CDR3 bases are TGCGCCAGCAGCCTCTTGTGGGGGACTAGCACAGATACGCAGTATTTT.

This clonotype was seen a handful of times. The J gene is TRBJ2-1, the V gene TRBV3-1; 9 bases line up with TRBD1. The J segment lost 0 bases and the V segment lost 6 bases, leaving 3 bases of the junction unmatched. This CDR3 is built from 15 residues. CDR1 and CDR2 (germline): LGHDT, YNNKEL (reference sequence). The CDR3 DNA follows: TGTGCCAGCAGGGTACAGGGGGCCTCCTACAATGAGCAGTTCTTC. Its protein is CASRVQGASYNEQFF.

The gene calls are TRBV18 and TRBJ1-1; TRBD1 is a possible D gene (6 bases). Germline CDR1 KGHSH, CDR2 LQKENI. V was clipped by 2 bases and J by 3 bases, with 13 bases between them. The CDR3 length is 15 residues. CDR3 sequence reads: CASSPYGRGDTEAFF. In DNA, the CDR3 is TGTGCCAGCTCACCATACGGCAGGGGAGACACTGAAGCTTTCTTT.

The chain links TRBV27 to TRBJ1-1; 7 bases fit TRBD1. The CDR3 has 14 residues. V gave up 6 bases and J gave up 10 bases; unmatched junction bases: 14. Germline values: CDR1 MNHEY, CDR2 SMNVEV (reference sequence). In DNA form, the CDR3 reads TGTGCCAGCAGCCTACAGGGGTCCGTTGATGCAGCTTTCTTT. Translation gives CASSLQGSVDAAFF.

This clonotype was recorded a few times. The chain uses TRBV6-1 and TRBJ2-3; TRBD2 matches at 8 bases. V dropped 3 bases and J dropped 3; count of bases not matched to a gene: 5. Germline V lookup: CDR1 MNHNS, CDR2 SASEGT. There are 15 residues in the CDR3. CDR3 sequence reads: CASSDSGRETDTQYF. The CDR3 DNA follows: TGTGCCAGCAGTGACTCCGGGAGGGAGACAGATACGCAGTATTTT.

CDR3 sequence (DNA): TGCAGTGCTATAGCCGGGACTAGGGGTGAGACCCAGTACTTC. Its translation: CSAIAGTRGETQYF. V usage is TRBV20-1 and J usage is TRBJ2-5, with TRBD2 matching 8 bases. The length of the CDR3 is 14 residues. The V segment lost 4 bases and the J segment 5 bases; nucleotides outside the gene matches: 9. Per germline, CDR1 DFQATT and CDR2 SNEGSKA (reference sequence).

This clonotype was detected a few times. The rearrangement joins TRBV28 to TRBJ1-3, with TRBD1 matching 7 bases. Losses at the gene ends were 10 bases for V and 2 bases for J; bases not matched to a gene: 5. The CDR3 extends over 13 amino acids. CDR1 is MDHEN, CDR2 SYDVKM, per germline. The CDR3 sequence: CATLQGAGNTIYF. CDR3 coding DNA: TGTGCCACCCTCCAGGGGGCTGGAAACACCATATATTTT.

This clonotype was seen at least ten times. The chain has TRBV9 and TRBJ2-7, with TRBD2 matching 8 bases. Germline CDR1 SGDLS, CDR2 YYNGEE. The V and J ends lost 0 bases and 0 bases, in that order; junction bases with no gene match: 5. This CDR3 spans 16 amino acids. The CDR3 is CASSVDISGSSYEQYF. The CDR3 coding sequence is TGTGCCAGCAGCGTAGATATCAGCGGGAGCTCCTACGAGCAGTACTTC.

The genes are TRBV10-3 and TRBJ1-3, with D unclear. The ends were cut back, 10 bases at V and 0 bases at J, with 13 bases in the middle. Per germline, CDR1 ENHRY and CDR2 SYGVKD. The CDR3 sequence is 14 residues long. CDR3 nucleotides: TGTGCCACCGCCCTTCAGAGCTCTGGAAACACCATATATTTT. Residues: CATALQSSGNTIYF.

J is TRBJ1-2 and V is TRBV6-1; the match to TRBD1 covers 9 bases. The germline V gene encodes CDR1 MNHNS and CDR2 SASEGT. V was clipped by 7 bases and J by 8 bases; unmatched bases: 8. This CDR3 is 13 amino acids long. This chain's CDR3 is CASKQGAGRGYTF. The CDR3 DNA sequence: TGTGCCAGCAAACAGGGGGCCGGCCGCGGCTACACCTTC.

This clonotype was seen only a few times. The chain recombines TRBV2 with TRBJ2-2; maybe TRBD2 (6 bases). Germline V gene sequence: CDR1 SNHLY, CDR2 FYNNEI. This CDR3 is built from 14 residues. V lost 2 bases and J lost 4, with 8 bases in between. The CDR3 sequence is CASSEMGGTGELFF. Written as DNA, the CDR3 is TGTGCCAGCAGTGAAATGGGGGGCACCGGGGAGCTGTTTTTT.

The chain links TRBV6-2 or TRBV6-3 to TRBJ2-3, with D unclear. V shed 2 bases and J shed 4 bases, with 10 bases lying between them. CDR3 length: 14 amino acids. Germline V gives CDR1 MNHEY, CDR2 SVGEGT. The CDR3 protein is CASSYEGWADTQYF. The CDR3 DNA follows: TGTGCCAGCAGTTACGAAGGATGGGCAGATACGCAGTATTTT.

The CDR3: CASSYQTADTQYF. In DNA, the CDR3 is TGTGCCAGCAGCTACCAGACAGCAGATACGCAGTATTTT. The chain has TRBV9 and TRBJ2-3; a possible D gene is TRBD1 (5 bases). CDR3 size: 13 residues. The ends were cut back, 4 bases at V and 4 bases at J, with 10 bases in the middle. The germline V gene has CDR1 SGDLS and CDR2 YYNGEE.

V is TRBV24-1 and J is TRBJ2-1; D might be TRBD1 (5 bases). This CDR3 has 16 residues. With 4 bases removed from V and 1 base from J, the gap between germline ends came to 13 bases. Germline-derived CDR1 and CDR2 are KGHDR and SFDVKD. The DNA for the CDR3 is TGTGCCACCAGTGACCCCAGGGTAGTGTCCTACAATGAGCAGTTCTTC. This codes for CATSDPRVVSYNEQFF.

The gene calls are TRBV9 and TRBJ1-6; D is unclear. Germline V lookup: CDR1 SGDLS, CDR2 YYNGEE. This CDR3 region has 15 residues. V gave up 3 bases and J gave up 10 bases, with 17 bases separating them. The CDR3 protein is CASSALAPFGSPLHF. The CDR3, as DNA: TGTGCCAGCAGCGCGTTGGCCCCTTTTGGCTCACCCCTCCACTTT.

A few counts support this clonotype. The rearrangement links TRBV29-1 to TRBJ1-2, with D tentatively TRBD1 (6 bases). The V gene lost 4 bases and the J gene lost 4 bases, with 13 bases spanning the gap. The CDR3 spans 13 residues. CDR1 and CDR2 from the germline V gene are SQVTM and ANQGSEA. CDR3 loop: CSVGRGRGYGYTF. CDR3 in DNA: TGCAGCGTTGGCCGGGGGCGCGGCTATGGCTACACCTTC. Full variable domain (outside the CDR3, taken from reference TRBV29-1 and TRBJ1-2): SAVISQKPSRDICQRGTSLTIQCQVDSQVTMMFWYRQQPGQSLTLIATANQGSEATYESGFVIDKFPISRPNLTFSTLTVSNMSPEDSSIYLCSVGRGRGYGYTFGSGTRLTVV.

The chain uses TRBV6-1 and TRBJ2-3; D is unclear. V gave up 7 bases and J gave up 0 bases, with 8 bases separating them. CDR1 MNHNS and CDR2 SASEGT come from the germline V gene. The CDR3 loop spans 13 amino acids. CDR3 sequence reads: CASKMTSTDTQYF. CDR3 in DNA: TGTGCCAGCAAAATGACGAGCACAGATACGCAGTATTTT.

This clonotype was seen more than once but under ten times. The rearrangement joins TRBV15 to TRBJ1-5; no firm D call. CDR1 and CDR2 from the germline V gene are LNHNV and YYDKDF (reference sequence). Trimming stripped 6 bases from V and 6 bases from J, with 18 bases between. The CDR3 extends over 15 amino acids. CDR3 DNA sequence: TGTGCCACCAGTTCGGGCTCCCAGGAGGGTCAGCCCCAGCATTTT. As protein: CATSSGSQEGQPQHF.

This sequence joins TRBV27 and TRBJ2-7, with D perhaps matching TRBD2 (6 bases). This CDR3 has 14 residues. With 10 bases removed from V and 6 bases from J, the gap between germline ends came to 22 bases. Germline CDR1 reads MNHEY; CDR2 reads SMNVEV (reference sequence). The CDR3 DNA reads TGTGCCACCCAAAGGCCGGGACTCAGTCGCGAGCAGTACTTC. Translating gives CATQRPGLSREQYF.

The sample holds a few counts of this clonotype. The V and J genes are TRBV15 and TRBJ2-7, with 12 nucleotides matching TRBD1. CDR3 length: 16 amino acids. Trimming took 1 base from V and 5 from J; bases not matched to a gene: 6. The germline V gene has CDR1 LNHNV and CDR2 YYDKDF (reference sequence). The CDR3 coding sequence is TGTGCCACCAGCAGAGGTAGGGGACAGGGGGCCCACGAGCAGTACTTC. This encodes CATSRGRGQGAHEQYF.

This clonotype was counted a few times. The gene calls are TRBV30 and TRBJ2-7; tentatively, D is TRBD2 (5 bases). CDR1 is GTSNPN and CDR2 is SVGIG in the germline V gene (reference sequence). V lost 6 bases and J 6 bases, leaving 12 bases between the germline ends. This CDR3 region has 11 residues. CDR3 sequence reads: CACTPGSEQYF. CDR3 nucleotides: TGTGCCTGCACGCCGGGGAGCGAGCAGTACTTC.

This clonotype was found many times. V gene TRBV12-3 or TRBV12-4 combines with J gene TRBJ1-1; 7 bases agree with TRBD1. CDR3 length equals 11 residues. Trimming removed 3 bases from V and 8 bases from J; junction bases left unmatched: 0. The CDR3 DNA reads as TGTGCCAGCAGTTTGGGACAGGAAGCTTTCTTT. Translating it yields CASSLGQEAFF.

This clonotype showed up just a few times. The chain uses TRBV7-6 and TRBJ2-1; D is possibly TRBD1 or TRBD2 (7 bases each). Germline assignment: CDR1 SGHVS and CDR2 FNYEAQ. V was shortened by 6 bases and J by 8 bases, with 23 bases between the two germline ends. This CDR3 contains 16 residues. The CDR3 spells CASRPGGGAVNYEQFF. The CDR3, as DNA: TGTGCCAGCAGACCAGGGGGGGGGGCCGTTAATTATGAGCAGTTCTTC.